This T cell receptor beta chain was recovered during a study of T cell changes during pregnancy in multiple sclerosis. Trimming left V 2 bases short and J 5 bases short, with 2 bases between. The germline gives CDR1 SGDLS, CDR2 YYNGEE. The length of the CDR3 is 11 residues. Only in-frame clones appear in the TCRdb table, and some are missing; sequencing was by immunoSEQ multiplex PCR. The repertoire has 84,000 or so clones, 85% to 95% of them found once; the top ten carry approximately 0.84%. This specimen consisted of peripheral blood, obtained in the third trimester of pregnancy. The receptor was isolated from a female donor with multiple sclerosis, enrolled in a pregnancy study. This chain joins TRBV9 and TRBJ2-1; D unresolved. CDR3 in DNA: TGTGCCAGCAGCGTCAACAATGAGCAGTTCTTC. This sequence encodes CASSVNNEQFF.